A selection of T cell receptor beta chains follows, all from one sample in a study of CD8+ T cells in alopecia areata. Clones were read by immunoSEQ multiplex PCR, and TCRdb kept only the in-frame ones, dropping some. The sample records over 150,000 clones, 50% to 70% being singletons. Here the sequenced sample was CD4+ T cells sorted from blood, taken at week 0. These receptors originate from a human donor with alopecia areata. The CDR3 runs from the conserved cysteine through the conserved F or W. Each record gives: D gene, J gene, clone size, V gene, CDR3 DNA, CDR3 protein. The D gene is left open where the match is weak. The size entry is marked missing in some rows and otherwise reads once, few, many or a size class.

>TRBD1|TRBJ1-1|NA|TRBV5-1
TGCGCCAGCAGCCGGGGGACAGGGGCCAGTATCCCTGAAGCTTTCTTT
CASSRGTGASIPEAFF
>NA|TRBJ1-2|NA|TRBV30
TGTGCCTGGAGTGTTCGGGTTTCGTTCTATGGCTACACCTTC
CAWSVRVSFYGYTF
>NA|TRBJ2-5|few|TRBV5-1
TGCGCCAGCAGCCCGGGCCCAGAAGAGACCCAGTACTTC
CASSPGPEETQYF
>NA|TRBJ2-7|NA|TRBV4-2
TGTGCCAGCAGCCAAGGAACAGGGAACTACGAGCAGTACTTC
CASSQGTGNYEQYF
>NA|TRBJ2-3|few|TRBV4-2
TGTGCCAGCAGCCAAGGGGACAGCACAGATACGCAGTATTTT
CASSQGDSTDTQYF
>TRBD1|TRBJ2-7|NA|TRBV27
TGTGCCAGCAGTTTATCGGGACAGGGGGCCGGTGAGCAGTACTTC
CASSLSGQGAGEQYF
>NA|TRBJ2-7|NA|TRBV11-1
TGTGCCAGCAGCTTAGCGGGAAACTACGAGCAGTACTTC
CASSLAGNYEQYF
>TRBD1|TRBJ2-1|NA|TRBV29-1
TGCAGCGGGGGACAGGCTTACAATGAGCAGTTCTTC
CSGGQAYNEQFF
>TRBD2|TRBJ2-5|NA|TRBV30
TGTGCCTGGAGCCAGACTAGCGGGGGGGCAGAGACCCAGTACTTC
CAWSQTSGGAETQYF
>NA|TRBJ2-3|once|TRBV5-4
TGTGCCAGCAGCGTACCCGGGAGCCGGGATACGCAGTATTTT
CASSVPGSRDTQYF
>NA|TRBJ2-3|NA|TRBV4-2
TGTGCCAGCAGCCAAGATACGGGGGATACGCAGTATTTT
CASSQDTGDTQYF
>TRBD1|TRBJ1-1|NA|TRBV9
TGTGCCAGCAGCGTGGATCCGGGACAGGGTGGAACTGAAGCTTTCTTT
CASSVDPGQGGTEAFF
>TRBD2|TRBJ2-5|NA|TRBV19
TGTGCCAGTAGTTTGCGGTCTAGCGGGGGGGCCCGAGAGACCCAGTACTTC
CASSLRSSGGARETQYF
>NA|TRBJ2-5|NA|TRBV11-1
TGTGCCAGCAGCTTGGCTCCTCAAGAGACCCAGTACTTC
CASSLAPQETQYF
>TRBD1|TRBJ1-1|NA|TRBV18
TGTGCCAGCTCAGCAGGGGGCGGCACTGAAGCTTTCTTT
CASSAGGGTEAFF
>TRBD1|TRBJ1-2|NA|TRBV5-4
TGTGCCAGCAGTACGCAGGGGGCGAGAGGAGGTAGCTACACCTTC
CASSTQGARGGSYTF
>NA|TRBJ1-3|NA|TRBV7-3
TGTGCCAGCAGCTTAGATGCAGGGCGAGACACCATATATTTT
CASSLDAGRDTIYF
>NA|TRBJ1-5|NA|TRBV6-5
TGTGCCAGCAGTCGCCGGCCCGATTCACAGCCCCAGCATTTT
CASSRRPDSQPQHF
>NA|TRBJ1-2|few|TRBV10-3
TGTGCCATCTCTCAAGGGGCCAGCACATATGGCTACACCTTC
CAISQGASTYGYTF
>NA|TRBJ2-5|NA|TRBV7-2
TGTGCCAGCAGCTTTCCCGGGCCCCAAGAGACCCAGTACTTC
CASSFPGPQETQYF
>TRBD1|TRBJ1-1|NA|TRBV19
TGTGCCAGTAGTTTGGACAGGGTAAGCACTGAAGCTTTCTTT
CASSLDRVSTEAFF
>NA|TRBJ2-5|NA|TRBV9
TGTGCCAGCAGCGTAGCTGGACTTGGAGAGACCCAGTACTTC
CASSVAGLGETQYF
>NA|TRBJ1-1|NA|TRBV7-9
TGTGCCAGCAGCTTACTAGGGGCAAGGGCTGAAGCTTTCTTT
CASSLLGARAEAFF
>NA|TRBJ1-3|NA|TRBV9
TGTGCCAGCAGCTCCCGTAGCTCTGGAAACACCATATATTTT
CASSSRSSGNTIYF
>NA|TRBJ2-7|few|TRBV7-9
TGTGCCAGCAGCTTAGTCTCCTACGAGCAGTACTTC
CASSLVSYEQYF
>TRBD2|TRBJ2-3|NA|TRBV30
TGTGCCTGGGGACTAGCGGGGAGGGATACGCAGTATTTT
CAWGLAGRDTQYF
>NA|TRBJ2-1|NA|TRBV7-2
TGTGCCAGCAGCTTTGGTGGGGGGGCTTCGGATGAGCAGTTCTTC
CASSFGGGASDEQFF
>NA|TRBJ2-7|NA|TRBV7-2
TGTGCCAGCGGGGAAAGCTCCTACGAGCAGTACTTC
CASGESSYEQYF
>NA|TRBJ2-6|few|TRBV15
TGTGCCACCAGCAGCCGGATTACAGCGTTTGGGGCCAACGTCCTGACTTTC
CATSSRITAFGANVLTF
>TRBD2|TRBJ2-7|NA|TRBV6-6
TGTGCCAGCAGTTACCCGGGACTAGCGAGACACGAGCAGTACTTC
CASSYPGLARHEQYF
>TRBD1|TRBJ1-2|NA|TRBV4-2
TGTGCCAGCAGCCAAGAACTCTCGGGACAGCAAAACTATGGCTACACCTTC
CASSQELSGQQNYGYTF
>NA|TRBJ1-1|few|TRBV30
TGTGCCTGGTTTCAGGGCTCCAACACTGAAGCTTTCTTT
CAWFQGSNTEAFF
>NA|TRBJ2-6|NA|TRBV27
TGTGCCAGCAGGATGGTGTCGGGGAGAGGTGGGGCCAACGTCCTGACTTTC
CASRMVSGRGGANVLTF
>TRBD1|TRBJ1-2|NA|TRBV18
TGTGCCAGCTCGATCCAGGACAGGGGGTCGGGTGGCTACACCTTC
CASSIQDRGSGGYTF
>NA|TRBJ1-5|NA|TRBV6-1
TGTGCCAGCAGGGGAACGAATCAGCCCCAGCATTTT
CASRGTNQPQHF
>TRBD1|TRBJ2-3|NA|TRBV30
TGTGCCTGGAGCGACACGGGACAGTTCACAGATACGCAGTATTTT
CAWSDTGQFTDTQYF
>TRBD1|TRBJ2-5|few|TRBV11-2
TGTGCCAGCAGCCGGGACAGGGAAGAGACCCAGTACTTC
CASSRDREETQYF
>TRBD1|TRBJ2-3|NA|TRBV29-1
TGCAGCGTTGTTAGGGACAGGGGGGCAACAGATACGCAGTATTTT
CSVVRDRGATDTQYF
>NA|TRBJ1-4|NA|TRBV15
TGTGCCACCAGCAGAGACGCACAGAGAAATGAAAAACTGTTTTTT
CATSRDAQRNEKLFF
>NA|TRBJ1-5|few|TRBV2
TGTGCCAGCTCGGAGGACCCCTCTACGCCCCAGCATTTT
CASSEDPSTPQHF
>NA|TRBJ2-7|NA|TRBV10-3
TGTGCCGTCCGGGACATGGCCTACGAGCAGTACTTC
CAVRDMAYEQYF
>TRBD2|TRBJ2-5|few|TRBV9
TGTGCCAGCAGCCCTGGGACTATAGGACAAGAGACCCAGTACTTC
CASSPGTIGQETQYF
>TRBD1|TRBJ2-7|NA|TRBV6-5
TGTGCCAGCAGACAGGGGGTCTACGAGCAGTACTTC
CASRQGVYEQYF
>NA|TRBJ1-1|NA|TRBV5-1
TGCGCCAGCAGCTTTGACAGTCAGAACACTGAAGCTTTCTTT
CASSFDSQNTEAFF
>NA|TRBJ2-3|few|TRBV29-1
TGCAGCGTGCGCGTCGGTGTTAGCACAGATACGCAGTATTTT
CSVRVGVSTDTQYF
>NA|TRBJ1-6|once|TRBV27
TGTGCCAGCAGTTTATCGGGGGTCCCCCTCCACTTT
CASSLSGVPLHF
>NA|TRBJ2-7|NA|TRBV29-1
TGCAGCGTGAGGCGACACTACTCCTACGAGCAGTACTTC
CSVRRHYSYEQYF
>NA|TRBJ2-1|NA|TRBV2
TGTGCCAGCAGTGAAAACCGGGGTAATGAGCAGTTCTTC
CASSENRGNEQFF
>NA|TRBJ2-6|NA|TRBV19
TGTGCCAGTAGTCTAAAAAGGGACATCTCTGGGGCCAACGTCCTGACTTTC
CASSLKRDISGANVLTF